What follows are 22 T cell receptor beta chains derived from one specimen sequenced in a study of technical replicates of blood from several donors. The assay was immunoSEQ multiplex PCR, and TCRdb's table has in-frame clones only and misses some. The sample contains roughly 90,000 clones, about nine tenths of which appear only once. The sequencing input was T cells isolated from PBMCs. Receptor source: a human donor in good health.

The V call is TRBV2, the J call TRBJ2-1; maybe TRBD2 (7 bases). Trimming removed 2 bases from V and 9 bases from J, with 14 bases in between. From germline, CDR1 is SNHLY and CDR2 FYNNEI. The CDR3 consists of 14 residues. This CDR3 reads CASSEWGGPGEQFF. The CDR3 DNA follows: TGTGCCAGCAGTGAATGGGGGGGGCCGGGTGAGCAGTTCTTC.

This chain connects TRBV11-3 to TRBJ1-4; 8 bases match TRBD1. Trimming at V came to 1 base and at J to 8 bases, leaving 9 bases not matched to a gene. This CDR3 is built from 16 residues. From germline, CDR1 is SGHNT and CDR2 YENEEA. CDR3: CASSLVSQGAGEKLFF. CDR3 DNA: TGTGCCAGCAGCTTAGTCTCGCAGGGGGCCGGGGAAAAACTGTTTTTT.

V and J are TRBV7-2 and TRBJ2-3; 8 bases align to TRBD2. The germline CDR1 and CDR2 sequences are SGHTA and FQGNSA. CDR3 size: 16 residues. Trimming removed 4 bases from V and 2 bases from J; junction bases left unmatched: 8. This CDR3 is CASSSGLVGDTDTQYF. CDR3 in DNA: TGTGCCAGCAGCTCGGGACTAGTGGGGGACACAGATACGCAGTATTTT.

The chain joins TRBV7-2 to TRBJ2-5, with 11 bases fitting TRBD2. V trimming: 0 bases; J trimming: 5 bases; junction bases outside the gene matches: 5. Germline assignment: CDR1 SGHTA and CDR2 FQGNSA. This CDR3 is 16 amino acids long. CDR3 residues: CASSLASGRGSETQYF. The DNA of the CDR3 is TGTGCCAGCAGCTTAGCTAGCGGGAGGGGCTCGGAGACCCAGTACTTC.

This chain connects TRBV12-2 to TRBJ2-7; the D call TRBD2 from the table was never checked on the DNA. TRBV12-2 is given as a pseudogene. The CDR3 covers 19 residues. The CDR3 nucleotides read TGTGCAAGTCGCTTTAAGGCTCCACTAGCGGGAGGGCTATTCTACGAGCAGTACTTC. Translation: CASRFKAPLAGGLFYEQYF.

The chain is built from TRBV1 and TRBJ2-2; the D call in the table, TRBD2, was not verified against the DNA. TRBV1 is a known pseudogene. The CDR3 sequence is 17 residues long. The CDR3 sequence is CTSSQVLATPNTGELFF. The CDR3 DNA follows: TGCACCAGCAGCCAGGTACTAGCGACTCCGAACACCGGGGAGCTGTTTTTT.

CDR3 bases: TGTGCCAGCAGTTACACCGGAGAGACCCAGTACTTC. Protein sequence: CASSYTGETQYF. The J gene is TRBJ2-5, the V gene TRBV6-5; D unresolved. Trimming stripped 2 bases from V and 4 bases from J, with 5 bases between. Germline V lookup: CDR1 MNHEY, CDR2 SVGAGI. The CDR3 has 12 residues.

This sequence joins TRBV28 and TRBJ2-1; 12 bases line up with TRBD2. The CDR3 length is 14 residues. J was trimmed by 9 bases and V by 7 bases; bases with no gene match: 7. Germline values: CDR1 MDHEN, CDR2 SYDVKM. The CDR3: CASNRLAGVVEQFF. The CDR3 DNA reads TGTGCCAGCAATAGACTAGCGGGAGTCGTTGAGCAGTTCTTC.

V is TRBV7-2 and J is TRBJ2-7; a weak D match, TRBD2 (7 bases). In germline, CDR1 is SGHTA, CDR2 FQGNSA. V was pared by 4 bases and J by 2 bases, with 12 bases between. CDR3 length: 14 residues. The CDR3 protein is CASSSGGGTYEQYF. CDR3 nucleotide sequence: TGTGCCAGCAGCTCGGGGGGCGGGACCTACGAGCAGTACTTC.

This clone has only one observation. V usage is TRBV9 and J usage is TRBJ1-1; no definite D call. Germline CDR1 and CDR2: SGDLS and YYNGEE. The germline V and J ends were trimmed by 0 bases and 4 bases, with 7 bases remaining between them. The CDR3 totals 13 residues. The DNA for the CDR3 is TGTGCCAGCAGCGTAGGTTGGCTCACTGAAGCTTTCTTT. Its translation: CASSVGWLTEAFF. Combining the CDR3 with reference TRBV9 and TRBJ1-1 gives the whole variable domain DSGVTQTPKHLITATGQRVTLRCSPRSGDLSVYWYQQSLDQGLQFLIQYYNGEERAKGNILERFSAQQFPDLHSELNLSSLELGDSALYFCASSVGWLTEAFFGQGTRLTVV.

The chain combines TRBV7-9 with TRBJ1-1, with D maybe TRBD1 (6 bases). The CDR3 sequence is 12 residues long. V was pared by 5 bases and J by 8 bases, with 12 bases between. Germline CDR1 SEHNR, CDR2 FQNEAQ (reference sequence). The CDR3 sequence: CASSVTGIEAFF. CDR3 nucleotides: TGTGCCAGCAGCGTTACAGGGATAGAAGCTTTCTTT.

The chain has TRBV7-9 and TRBJ2-2; maybe TRBD1 (5 bases). Germline V gene sequence: CDR1 SEHNR, CDR2 FQNEAQ (reference sequence). The CDR3 runs to 18 residues. V was shortened by 2 bases and J by 6 bases, with 22 bases between the two germline ends. CDR3 residues: CASSLLNERAGFAGELFF. Written as DNA, the CDR3 is TGTGCCAGCAGCTTACTAAACGAAAGGGCAGGGTTCGCCGGGGAGCTGTTTTTT.

V is TRBV5-1 and J is TRBJ1-4; the D is unclear. Germline V gene data show CDR1 as SGHRS and CDR2 as YFSETQ. Trimming removed 0 bases from V and 6 bases from J, with 9 bases in between. CDR3 length equals 14 residues. CDR3: CASSLGRSDEKLFF. The CDR3 DNA reads as TGCGCCAGCAGCTTGGGTAGATCGGATGAAAAACTGTTTTTT.

The chain carries TRBV19 and TRBJ2-7, with D tentatively TRBD1 (6 bases). The ends were cut back, 5 bases at V and 0 bases at J, with 8 bases in the middle. The CDR3 runs 13 residues. Per germline, CDR1 LNHDA and CDR2 SQIVND (reference sequence). As DNA, the CDR3 is TGTGCCAGTAGTTGGACAGACTCCTACGAGCAGTACTTC. Its translation: CASSWTDSYEQYF.

This clone was observed once. The V call is TRBV2, the J call TRBJ1-6; the D is unclear. CDR1 SNHLY and CDR2 FYNNEI come from the germline V gene. The V and J ends lost 3 bases and 6 bases respectively, with 6 bases between them. The CDR3 runs 13 residues. This chain's CDR3 is CASSEEGNSPLHF. The CDR3, as DNA: TGTGCCAGCAGTGAGGAGGGTAATTCACCCCTCCACTTT. The entire variable domain, with the rest obtained from reference TRBV2 and TRBJ1-6, is as follows: EPEVTQTPSHQVTQMGQEVILRCVPISNHLYFYWYRQILGQKVEFLVSFYNNEISEKSEIFDDQFSVERPDGSNFTLKIRSTKLEDSAMYFCASSEEGNSPLHFGNGTRLTVT.

This clone was seen a single time. The J gene is TRBJ1-2, the V gene TRBV5-4; 7 bases map to TRBD1. V lost 6 bases to trimming and J lost 0 bases; unmatched junction nucleotides: 5. The CDR3 runs to 14 residues. CDR1 and CDR2 from the germline V gene are SGHNT and YYREEE (reference sequence). CDR3 amino acids: CASTLGTANYGYTF. In nucleotides, the CDR3 is TGTGCCAGCACCCTGGGGACAGCTAACTATGGCTACACCTTC.

The chain links TRBV15 to TRBJ1-1, with 9 bases that match TRBD1. Unmatched junction bases numbered 6, after V lost 2 bases and J lost 2 bases. The CDR3 is 16 residues long. The germline V gene has CDR1 LNHNV and CDR2 YYDKDF (reference sequence). The CDR3: CATSRQRTGANTEAFF. In nucleotides, the CDR3 is TGTGCCACCAGCAGACAACGGACAGGGGCTAACACTGAAGCTTTCTTT. Variable domain in full (rest from reference TRBV15 and TRBJ1-1): DAMVIQNPRYQVTQFGKPVTLSCSQTLNHNVMYWYQQKSSQAPKLLFHYYDKDFNNEADTPDNFQSRRPNTSFCFLDIRSPGLGDTAMYLCATSRQRTGANTEAFFGQGTRLTVV.

The rearrangement uses TRBV7-9 and TRBJ2-7; 11 bases match TRBD2. The V gene end was trimmed by 7 bases and the J gene end by 4 bases; junction bases not matched to a gene: 9. CDR1 is SEHNR, CDR2 FQNEAQ, per germline (reference sequence). This CDR3 is built from 15 residues. The CDR3 is CASTTTSGNAYEQYF. The DNA of the CDR3 is TGTGCCAGCACCACGACTAGCGGGAATGCGTACGAGCAGTACTTC.

V gene TRBV2 combines with J gene TRBJ1-5; D is perhaps TRBD1 (6 bases). Between the trimmed V and J ends, which lost 6 bases and 4 bases, there was a span of 7 bases. The germline gives CDR1 SNHLY, CDR2 FYNNEI. This CDR3 contains 12 residues. CDR3 coding DNA: TGTGCCAGCAGAGACAGGAATCAGCCCCAGCATTTT. This encodes CASRDRNQPQHF. Variable domain in full (rest from reference TRBV2 and TRBJ1-5): EPEVTQTPSHQVTQMGQEVILRCVPISNHLYFYWYRQILGQKVEFLVSFYNNEISEKSEIFDDQFSVERPDGSNFTLKIRSTKLEDSAMYFCASRDRNQPQHFGDGTRLSIL.

This sequence joins TRBV6-1 and TRBJ1-5, with D tentatively TRBD1 (5 bases). Trimming cost V 0 bases and J 4 bases, with 13 bases left between them. CDR3 length equals 16 residues. Per the germline V gene, CDR1 is MNHNS and CDR2 is SASEGT. In DNA, the CDR3 is TGTGCCAGCAGTGAAGCGCGTACACGGGGGAATCAGCCCCAGCATTTT. This gives the protein CASSEARTRGNQPQHF.

Written as DNA, the CDR3 is TGTGCCAGCAGCTCCCTAACAGGAGTCTACTACAATGAGCAGTTCTTC. Amino acids: CASSSLTGVYYNEQFF. This chain joins TRBV28 and TRBJ2-1; D possibly corresponds to TRBD1 (5 bases). From germline, CDR1 is MDHEN and CDR2 SYDVKM. Deletions cut 6 bases from V and 3 bases from J, with 18 bases between. This CDR3 is 16 amino acids long.

The V and J genes are TRBV6-1 and TRBJ1-2; 7 bases are shared with TRBD1. Germline values: CDR1 MNHNS, CDR2 SASEGT. The CDR3 extends over 14 amino acids. J gave up 8 bases and V 5 bases, and 11 bases lay outside the gene matches. CDR3 loop: CASSPRQGLGGYTF. In DNA, the CDR3 is TGTGCCAGCAGTCCGCGACAGGGATTAGGAGGCTACACCTTC.